Listed here are 11 T cell receptor beta chains from one sample, sequenced in a study of early T cells in non-severe SARS-CoV-2 infection. One entry per CDR3 protein results from TCRdb running MiXCR on the 5' RACE reads. The sample includes roughly 80,000 distinct CDR3 sequences, roughly 9.6% of them seen just once. The sequencing input was whole blood. The receptors were sampled from an adult who was a healthcare worker with PCR-confirmed SARS-CoV-2 infection or an uninfected control (not recorded which).

This clonotype occurred many times. This rearrangement joins TRBV7-8 to TRBJ1-1, with TRBD1 matching 10 bases. The V gene's germline CDR1 is SGHVS and CDR2 FQNEAQ. V shed 5 bases and J 1 base; nucleotides not matched to a gene: 7. The CDR3 loop spans 16 amino acids. The chain's CDR3 is CASSLRDRGSNTEAFF. The CDR3 region has the DNA TGTGCCAGCAGCCTAAGGGACAGGGGTTCGAACACTGAAGCTTTCTTT.

There are many counts of this clonotype. CDR3 DNA sequence: TGCGCCAGCAGCCAAGACGGGGTCTCGACAGATACGCAGTATTTT. Translated: CASSQDGVSTDTQYF. The gene calls are TRBV4-1 and TRBJ2-3, with D maybe TRBD2 (5 bases). Trimming shortened V by 0 bases and J by 3 bases, and 10 bases separated the two germline ends. CDR1 MGHRA and CDR2 YSYEKL come from the germline V gene. The CDR3 consists of 15 residues.

This clonotype was observed at least ten times. In DNA form, the CDR3 reads TGTGCCAGCAGTAGCGGGAGGGCGGGGAATGAGCAGTTCTTC. This codes for CASSSGRAGNEQFF. The chain combines TRBV5-4 with TRBJ2-1; 11 bases agree with TRBD2. CDR1 is SGHNT and CDR2 is YYREEE in the germline V gene (reference sequence). V lost 5 bases and J lost 7; bases outside the gene matches: 5. The CDR3 covers 14 residues.

The gene calls are TRBV2 and TRBJ2-7; TRBD2 agrees at 9 bases. The V gene end was trimmed by 3 bases and the J gene end by 4 bases; junction bases not matched to a gene: 7. The CDR3 loop spans 15 amino acids. CDR1 is SNHLY and CDR2 is FYNNEI in the germline V gene. The CDR3 region has the DNA TGTGCCAGCAGTGATTGGCTAGCGGGATCTTACGAGCAGTACTTC. Amino acids: CASSDWLAGSYEQYF.

This chain uses TRBV18 with TRBJ2-7; 8 bases line up with TRBD1. In germline, CDR1 is KGHSH, CDR2 LQKENI. The CDR3 spans 13 residues. J was trimmed by 9 bases and V by 4 bases; bases with no gene match: 8. The CDR3 reads CASSLNGQGMQYF. DNA of the CDR3: TGTGCCAGCTCACTTAATGGACAGGGAATGCAGTACTTC.

Ten or more counts support this clonotype. V usage is TRBV14 and J usage is TRBJ2-2; no clear D gene. Germline assignment: CDR1 SGHDN and CDR2 FVKESK. With 4 bases removed from V and 7 bases from J, the gap between germline ends came to 4 bases. The CDR3 totals 11 residues. CDR3 sequence (DNA): TGTGCCAGCAGCCGGAGCGGGGAGCTGTTTTTT. It codes for CASSRSGELFF.

V gene TRBV9 combines with J gene TRBJ2-1, with 7 positions matching TRBD1. CDR3 size: 17 residues. In germline, CDR1 is SGDLS, CDR2 YYNGEE. V was clipped by 0 bases and J by 6 bases; unmatched bases: 12. DNA for the CDR3: TGTGCCAGCAGCGTAGCTACAGGGGACGGTCCAGGCAATGAGCAGTTCTTC. This gives the protein CASSVATGDGPGNEQFF.

This clonotype showed up just a few times. This chain connects TRBV27 to TRBJ1-6; weak D call: TRBD1 (5 bases). CDR3 length: 17 residues. From germline, CDR1 is MNHEY and CDR2 SMNVEV (reference sequence). V was clipped by 3 bases and J by 5 bases, with 17 bases between them. CDR3 amino acids: CASSFQSGPGDNSPLHF. DNA for the CDR3: TGTGCCAGCAGTTTTCAGTCAGGTCCGGGGGATAATTCACCCCTCCACTTT.

The chain is built from TRBV9 and TRBJ1-1; no reliable D call. V was shortened by 3 bases and J by 4 bases, with 16 bases between the two germline ends. The CDR3 covers 15 residues. Germline loops: CDR1 SGDLS, CDR2 YYNGEE. The CDR3: CASSASSRHLTEAFF. CDR3 nucleotides: TGTGCCAGCAGCGCATCCTCACGACACCTCACTGAAGCTTTCTTT.

J is TRBJ1-2 and V is TRBV28, with a tentative D call TRBD1 (6 bases). Germline V gene sequence: CDR1 MDHEN, CDR2 SYDVKM. CDR3 length equals 13 residues. The V and J ends lost 6 bases and 4 bases respectively, with 12 bases between them. Here the CDR3 reads CASRRQVGYGYTF. DNA of the CDR3: TGTGCCAGCAGACGACAGGTTGGCTATGGCTACACCTTC.

This clonotype was counted at least ten times. The chain joins TRBV14 to TRBJ2-7; D unclear. Per the germline V gene, CDR1 is SGHDN and CDR2 is FVKESK. V gave up 4 bases and J gave up 1 base, with 11 bases separating them. This CDR3 contains 14 residues. As DNA, the CDR3 is TGTGCCAGCAGCCGGAAGTGGGATTCCTACGAGCAGTACTTC. It translates to CASSRKWDSYEQYF.